This T cell receptor beta chain was observed in a study of shared clonotypes between healthy human individuals. Study-level results: Roughly 5% of naive CD4 clonotypes were shared across a few donors.

This CDR3 has 11 residues. CDR1 is MDHEN, CDR2 SYDVKM, per germline. Trimming removed 8 bases at V and 8 bases at J, with 12 bases between. To note about this clone: Its antigen is still unknown.

Sequencing used immunoSEQ multiplex PCR; TCRdb keeps in-frame clones, though not all of them. Of 2.3 million or so clones listed, 85% to 95% are singletons. The chain links TRBV28 to TRBJ1-2; no clear D gene. Specimen: naive CD4+ T cells from PBMCs. Subset specified: CD45RA+ positively selected. The source of this sequence is a young man in good health. Some clones in this sample may be carry-over from other donors' samples. As DNA, the CDR3 is TGTGCCAGCGCGGGGTCGCTGGGCTACACCTTC. Amino acid sequence: CASAGSLGYTF.